The 27 T cell receptor beta chains presented below share a single source sample, sequenced in a study of technical replicates of blood from a few donors. The assay was immunoSEQ multiplex PCR, and TCRdb's table has in-frame clones only and misses some. This sample yields approximately 52,000 clones, of which around 83% are seen a single time; 5.5% to 6.5% belongs to the top ten. The material sequenced was PBMCs. These receptors were obtained from a human donor in good health. Some clones in this sample may be carry-over from other donors' samples.

Only one count was recorded for this clone. The V and J genes are TRBV7-2 and TRBJ1-3; 7 bases align to TRBD1. Trimming took 5 bases from V and 0 from J; bases not matched to a gene: 4. Germline V gene sequence: CDR1 SGHTA, CDR2 FQGNSA. The CDR3 runs to 15 residues. The CDR3, as DNA: TGTGCCAGCAGCCCTACAGGGGACTCTGGAAACACCATATATTTT. Its protein product is CASSPTGDSGNTIYF.

The chain uses TRBV6-1 and TRBJ2-3, with TRBD2 matching over 9 bases. This CDR3 contains 15 residues. Per germline, CDR1 MNHNS and CDR2 SASEGT. V gave up 4 bases and J gave up 4 bases; unmatched junction bases: 6. The CDR3 loop reads CASSVVAGGADTQYF. CDR3 nucleotides: TGTGCCAGCAGTGTAGTGGCGGGGGGGGCAGATACGCAGTATTTT.

This clone occurred a few times. The chain recombines TRBV19 with TRBJ1-5; possibly TRBD1 for D (5 bases). Germline V CDR1 and CDR2: LNHDA, SQIVND (reference sequence). The germline V and J ends were trimmed by 5 bases and 4 bases, with 9 bases remaining between them. This CDR3 contains 13 residues. CDR3 in amino acids: CASSWTRNQPQHF. The CDR3 coding sequence is TGTGCCAGTAGTTGGACAAGAAATCAGCCCCAGCATTTT.

The V and J genes are TRBV6-6 and TRBJ2-2; D perhaps matches TRBD2 (6 bases). V was pared by 1 base and J by 4 bases, with 13 bases between. The CDR3 has 16 residues. The V gene's germline CDR1 is MNHNY and CDR2 SVGAGI (reference sequence). The CDR3 here is CASSYWRYGGTGELFF. Written as DNA, the CDR3 is TGTGCCAGCAGTTACTGGCGGTACGGGGGCACCGGGGAGCTGTTTTTT.

This rearrangement joins TRBV7-2 to TRBJ1-1; D not certain. V dropped 5 bases and J dropped 5 bases, with 9 bases sitting between them. This CDR3 comprises 12 residues. CDR1 and CDR2 (germline): SGHTA, FQGNSA. CDR3 in amino acids: CASSPRRTEAFF. The CDR3 coding sequence is TGTGCCAGCAGCCCCCGGAGGACTGAAGCTTTCTTT.

The gene calls are TRBV5-6 and TRBJ2-7; D is possibly TRBD2 (5 bases). Germline V CDR1 and CDR2: SGHDT, YYEEEE. The CDR3 is made up of 14 amino acids. The germline V and J ends were trimmed by 2 bases and 11 bases, with 20 bases remaining between them. Here the CDR3 DNA reads TGTGCCAGCAGCTTTTTTCCGGGAAGGGTATATGAGTACTTC. Translation gives CASSFFPGRVYEYF.

V usage is TRBV30 and J usage is TRBJ1-2; TRBD1 is a possible D gene (5 bases). Trimming took 1 base from V and 7 from J, leaving 19 bases between them. CDR1 is GTSNPN, CDR2 SVGIG, per germline (reference sequence). The CDR3 is 15 amino acids. CDR3 nucleotide sequence: TGTGCCTGGAGTGGCGGTCCCCAGGGCCTGTCTGGCTACACCTTC. Protein: CAWSGGPQGLSGYTF.

This chain links TRBV4-3 with TRBJ2-2; D unresolved. The germline V gene has CDR1 LGHNA and CDR2 YSLEER. CDR3 length: 14 amino acids. The V end lost 4 bases, the J end lost 6 bases, and 12 bases lay between the germline ends. The CDR3 reads CASSRGVAAGELFF. CDR3 sequence (DNA): TGCGCCAGCAGCCGAGGAGTGGCAGCCGGGGAGCTGTTTTTT.

By sample share, this clone is medium-sized. This rearrangement joins TRBV4-2 to TRBJ2-7; D not certain. Looked up from germline, CDR1 is LGHNA and CDR2 is YNFKEQ. The CDR3 length is 15 residues. Trimming removed 1 base at V and 0 bases at J, with 10 bases between. Here the CDR3 DNA reads TGTGCCAGCAGCCAAGCTCCAGATTCCTCCTACGAGCAGTACTTC. Its protein product is CASSQAPDSSYEQYF.

This rearrangement joins TRBV7-9 to TRBJ2-3, with 8 bases lining up with TRBD1. The V gene end was trimmed by 3 bases and the J gene end by 3 bases; junction bases not matched to a gene: 5. The CDR3 has 15 residues. Germline values: CDR1 SEHNR, CDR2 FQNEAQ (reference sequence). For the CDR3, the DNA is TGTGCCAGCAGCTTCTTCAGGGACAGGACAGATACGCAGTATTTT. Its protein is CASSFFRDRTDTQYF.

This chain uses TRBV5-1 with TRBJ2-7; 9 positions agree with TRBD2. Germline CDR1 SGHRS, CDR2 YFSETQ. V gave up 0 bases and J gave up 3 bases; unmatched junction bases: 4. The CDR3 spans 15 residues. This CDR3 reads CASSLEGSGSYEQYF. The CDR3 DNA sequence: TGCGCCAGCAGCTTGGAAGGTAGCGGGAGCTACGAGCAGTACTTC.

The chain combines TRBV29-1 with TRBJ2-7, with D possibly TRBD1 on 5 matching bases. The CDR3 has 13 amino acids. Trimming took 7 bases from V and 0 from J, leaving 13 bases between them. Germline values: CDR1 SQVTM, CDR2 ANQGSEA. CDR3 amino acids: CSAQGLYSYEQYF. CDR3 nucleotide sequence: TGCAGCGCCCAGGGATTGTACTCCTACGAGCAGTACTTC.

This clone was seen a single time. CDR3 amino acids: CSVEDLRTEQYF. The DNA for the CDR3 is TGCAGCGTTGAAGATCTCAGAACCGAGCAGTACTTC. The genes are TRBV29-1 and TRBJ2-7, with D unresolved. The germline V gene encodes CDR1 SQVTM and CDR2 ANQGSEA. V gave up 0 bases and J gave up 6 bases, with 9 bases separating them. The CDR3 has 12 amino acids.

The chain links TRBV5-6 to TRBJ1-2; 7 bases are a match to TRBD1. Germline V lookup: CDR1 SGHDT, CDR2 YYEEEE. The V gene end was trimmed by 2 bases and the J gene end by 7 bases; junction bases not matched to a gene: 5. The CDR3 runs to 13 residues. CDR3 sequence: CASSFGQGGGYTF. The CDR3 bases are TGTGCCAGCAGCTTTGGGCAGGGGGGTGGCTACACCTTC.

This rearrangement joins TRBV6-5 to TRBJ2-7, with 7 bases identical to TRBD2. The trim removed 7 bases at V and 4 bases at J, leaving 10 bases unmatched. From germline, CDR1 is MNHEY and CDR2 SVGAGI. This CDR3 comprises 14 residues. The CDR3 reads CASTRTGRQYEQYF. CDR3 coding DNA: TGTGCCAGCACCCGGACCGGGAGGCAGTACGAGCAGTACTTC.

The genes are TRBV7-2 and TRBJ1-2; TRBD1 matches at 8 bases. The germline V gene has CDR1 SGHTA and CDR2 FQGNSA. CDR3 size: 15 residues. The J segment lost 4 bases and the V segment lost 5 bases, leaving 9 bases of the junction unmatched. CDR3 loop: CASSQDRDRIYGYTF. CDR3 DNA: TGTGCCAGCAGCCAAGACCGGGACAGGATCTATGGCTACACCTTC.

This clone was observed a handful of times. The CDR3 here is CASSESGTGVYEQYF. For the CDR3, the DNA is TGTGCCAGCAGTGAGTCCGGGACAGGCGTCTACGAGCAGTACTTC. The chain carries TRBV6-1 and TRBJ2-7, with TRBD1 identical over 8 bases. The CDR3 runs 15 residues. Germline lookup yields CDR1 MNHNS and CDR2 SASEGT. V trimming: 3 bases; J trimming: 3 bases; junction bases outside the gene matches: 7.

The chain joins TRBV6-6 to TRBJ1-6; D gene uncertain. Deletions cut 6 bases from V and 2 bases from J, with 8 bases between. Germline V gene sequence: CDR1 MNHNY, CDR2 SVGAGI (reference sequence). The CDR3 runs to 14 residues. As DNA, the CDR3 is TGTGCCAGCAGATCTGAGGCCTATAATTCACCCCTCCACTTT. Its protein is CASRSEAYNSPLHF.

This chain connects TRBV7-9 to TRBJ2-5; 8 bases line up with TRBD2. This CDR3 comprises 15 residues. CDR1 is SEHNR, CDR2 FQNEAQ, per germline (reference sequence). Trimming cost V 2 bases and J 3 bases; bases outside gene matches: 5. As DNA, the CDR3 is TGTGCCAGCAGCTTAACGGCGGGGGGCGAAGAGACCCAGTACTTC. Its protein product is CASSLTAGGEETQYF.

The rearrangement joins TRBV25-1 to TRBJ1-1; TRBD1 agrees at 8 bases. The length of the CDR3 is 15 residues. J lost 4 bases, V lost 4 bases, and 8 bases had no gene match. CDR1 and CDR2 (germline): MGHDK, SYGVNS. The CDR3 spells CASSAYRGSGTEAFF. The DNA for the CDR3 is TGTGCCAGCAGTGCTTACAGGGGGTCTGGCACTGAAGCTTTCTTT.

The CDR3 DNA reads as TGTGCCAGCTCGCCCCGGACTAGCGGACTCAATGAGCAGTTCTTC. Its protein is CASSPRTSGLNEQFF. The chain carries TRBV18 and TRBJ2-1, with 10 bases lining up with TRBD2. The CDR3 has 15 amino acids. CDR1 KGHSH and CDR2 LQKENI come from the germline V gene. V was clipped by 6 bases and J by 6 bases; unmatched bases: 8.

The chain links TRBV5-1 to TRBJ2-2; 7 bases map to TRBD1. With 8 bases clipped from V and 5 bases from J, the junction kept 9 bases outside the gene matches. The CDR3 is 14 residues long. CDR1 is SGHRS, CDR2 YFSETQ, per germline. This CDR3 reads CASSPGQLTGELFF. The CDR3 nucleotides read TGCGCCAGTTCACCGGGACAGTTAACCGGGGAGCTGTTTTTT.

The chain couples TRBV4-2 to TRBJ2-7; 8 bases are shared with TRBD2. The CDR3 loop spans 16 amino acids. Germline V gene lookup returns CDR1 LGHNA and CDR2 YNFKEQ. The ends lost 0 bases at V and 0 bases at J; junction bases unmatched: 4. CDR3 residues: CASSQEEREYSYEQYF. In DNA, the CDR3 is TGTGCCAGCAGCCAAGAAGAGCGGGAGTACTCCTACGAGCAGTACTTC.

This chain connects TRBV10-3 to TRBJ1-2, with 8 positions matching TRBD1. Unmatched junction bases numbered 7, after V lost 2 bases and J lost 2 bases. The germline CDR1 and CDR2 sequences are ENHRY and SYGVKD. The length of the CDR3 is 16 residues. The CDR3 DNA reads TGTGCCATCAGTGAGCGAAACGACAGGGGAAACTATGGCTACACCTTC. It translates to CAISERNDRGNYGYTF.

This chain joins TRBV10-2 and TRBJ2-7; tentative D call: TRBD2 (6 bases). This CDR3 region has 12 residues. The germline V and J ends were trimmed by 8 bases and 0 bases, with 8 bases remaining between them. The germline V gene has CDR1 WSHSY and CDR2 SAAADI. The CDR3 region has the DNA TGCGCCAGCCGGGGGAGCTCCTACGAGCAGTACTTC. As protein: CASRGSSYEQYF.

The chain employs TRBV5-1 and TRBJ2-5; possible D gene TRBD1, 5 bases. This CDR3 has 15 amino acids. Germline CDR1 is SGHRS and CDR2 is YFSETQ. V shed 3 bases and J shed 4 bases, with 16 bases lying between them. The DNA for the CDR3 is TGCGCCAGCAGCTGGATCGGCCAAAGGGGAGAGACCCAGTACTTC. Amino acids: CASSWIGQRGETQYF.

The chain combines TRBV29-1 with TRBJ1-4; 8 nucleotides agree with TRBD1. This CDR3 contains 14 residues. V lost 6 bases and J lost 7; bases outside the gene matches: 10. Germline V gives CDR1 SQVTM, CDR2 ANQGSEA. The chain's CDR3 is CSVKTGGMAEKLFF. The CDR3 bases are TGCAGCGTAAAAACAGGGGGAATGGCTGAAAAACTGTTTTTT.